A single sample gave rise to the 28 T cell receptor beta chains below, sequenced in a study of blood T cell repertoires in COVID-19 (dated by TCRdb to about 2020). The library relied on the immunoSEQ multiplex PCR assay. The immuneACCESS repertoire file appears here via TCRdb, limited to in-frame rearrangements. These files lack a portion of the clones; in checked studies, under half of the deficit traces to unresolved V genes, and the cause of the others is not known. The sample includes under 250,000 clones, with 86% observed a single time. The leading ten clones occupy over 5.5% of the sample. The specimen sequenced was peripheral blood. These receptors originate from a woman older than 75 with COVID-19, enrolled during active disease.

J is TRBJ2-6 and V is TRBV4-1; possibly TRBD2 for D (5 bases). The ends were cut back, 4 bases at V and 0 bases at J, with 7 bases in the middle. Germline CDR1 reads MGHRA; CDR2 reads YSYEKL. The CDR3 totals 15 residues. CDR3 loop: CASSPRGSGANVLTF. CDR3 DNA: TGCGCCAGCAGCCCACGGGGCTCTGGGGCCAACGTCCTGACTTTC.

The V and J genes are TRBV24-1 and TRBJ2-6, with a weak D call TRBD1 (5 bases). Trimming stripped 1 base from V and 4 bases from J, with 7 bases between. The V gene's germline CDR1 is KGHDR and CDR2 SFDVKD. CDR3 size: 15 residues. The CDR3 sequence: CATSDFRAGANVLTF. The CDR3 DNA follows: TGTGCCACCAGTGATTTCAGGGCAGGGGCCAACGTCCTGACTTTC.

The chain has TRBV21-1 and TRBJ1-4; TRBD1, the table's D call, lacks a check against the DNA. TRBV21-1 is a documented pseudogene. This CDR3 has 13 residues. The CDR3 protein is CAKRQGFNEKLFF. The CDR3 nucleotides read TGTGCCAAACGACAGGGGTTTAATGAAAAACTGTTTTTT.

CDR3 amino acids: CASSLDYNYGYTF. The CDR3 DNA reads as TGTGCCAGCAGCTTAGACTATAACTATGGCTACACCTTC. The chain is built from TRBV11-2 and TRBJ1-2; no reliable D call. Trimming left V 0 bases short and J 1 base short, with 3 bases between. The CDR3 totals 13 residues. Germline CDR1 SGHAT, CDR2 FQNNGV. The variable domain in full, with the rest retrieved from reference TRBV11-2 and TRBJ1-2, is EAGVAQSPRYKIIEKRQSVAFWCNPISGHATLYWYQQILGQGPKLLIQFQNNGVVDDSQLPKDRFSAERLKGVDSTLKIQPAKLEDSAVYLCASSLDYNYGYTFGSGTRLTVV.

J is TRBJ2-3 and V is TRBV27; TRBD1 aligns across 8 bases. Germline V lookup: CDR1 MNHEY, CDR2 SMNVEV (reference sequence). J gave up 4 bases and V 5 bases, and 8 bases lay outside the gene matches. CDR3 length equals 15 residues. The CDR3 spells CASSPSDRGADTQYF. CDR3 nucleotide sequence: TGTGCCAGCAGTCCCTCCGACAGGGGCGCAGATACGCAGTATTTT.

The chain joins TRBV5-1 to TRBJ2-4; D is perhaps TRBD1 (5 bases). Germline values: CDR1 SGHRS, CDR2 YFSETQ. Trimming took off 6 bases at V and 9 bases at J, with 16 bases between the two ends. This CDR3 spans 13 amino acids. The CDR3 reads CASNQGGAGIQYF. The DNA for the CDR3 is TGCGCCAGCAACCAGGGTGGGGCTGGCATTCAGTACTTC. Drawing the rest from reference TRBV5-1 and TRBJ2-4, the complete variable domain is KAGVTQTPRYLIKTRGQQVTLSCSPISGHRSVSWYQQTPGQGLQFLFEYFSETQRNKGNFPGRFSGRQFSNSRSEMNVSTLELGDSALYLCASNQGGAGIQYFGAGTRLSVL.

Concerning this clone: The junction departs from germline at one end; a sequencing error may be responsible. The chain combines TRBV5-4 with TRBJ2-7; TRBD1 aligns across 7 bases. The CDR3 has 13 amino acids. Per germline, CDR1 SGHNT and CDR2 YYREEE (reference sequence). The CDR3 region is CASSLQGPYEQYF. CDR3 nucleotide sequence: TGTGCCAGTAGCTTACAGGGGCCCTACGAGCAGTACTTC. Supplemented by reference TRBV5-4 and TRBJ2-7, the full variable domain reads ETGVTQSPTHLIKTRGQQVTLRCSSQSGHNTVSWYQQALGQGPQFIFQYYREEENGRGNFPPRFSGLQFPNYSSELNVNALELDDSALYLCASSLQGPYEQYFGPGTRLTVT.

The chain joins TRBV6-5 to TRBJ1-6, with TRBD1 identical over 9 bases. The J segment lost 12 bases and the V segment lost 5 bases, leaving 8 bases of the junction unmatched. This CDR3 contains 14 residues. Germline V gene data show CDR1 as MNHEY and CDR2 as SVGAGI. As DNA, the CDR3 is TGTGCCAGCAGTCGGGGGACAGGGACGATACCCCTCCACTTT. Amino acid sequence: CASSRGTGTIPLHF.

This chain connects TRBV27 to TRBJ2-2, with D uncertain. V lost 7 bases, J lost 6 bases, and 18 bases lay in between. The CDR3 is 15 residues long. Germline V gives CDR1 MNHEY, CDR2 SMNVEV (reference sequence). The CDR3 nucleotides are TGTGCCAGCACCGACTCCCCGACGGCTTCCGGGGAGCTGTTTTTT. Translation gives CASTDSPTASGELFF.

The rearrangement links TRBV3-1 (or the pseudogene TRBV3-2) to TRBJ2-2; 11 positions agree with TRBD1. This CDR3 contains 15 residues. The junction had 6 bases not matched to a gene; V was cut back by 6 bases and J by 6 bases. From germline, CDR1 is LGHDT and CDR2 YNNKEL (reference sequence). The DNA of the CDR3 is TGTGCCAGCAGAAGGACAGGGGGCGAGCCCGGGGAGCTGTTTTTT. This codes for CASRRTGGEPGELFF.

V usage is TRBV10-3 and J usage is TRBJ1-1; TRBD1 agrees at 7 bases. The CDR3 totals 12 residues. CDR1 and CDR2 (germline): ENHRY, SYGVKD. The V segment lost 6 bases and the J segment 10 bases; nucleotides outside the gene matches: 8. The CDR3 DNA reads TGTGCCATCAGCGACGGACAGGCGGGAGCTTTCTTT. This sequence encodes CAISDGQAGAFF.

The J gene is TRBJ2-5, the V gene TRBV7-7, with 7 bases identical to TRBD1. Losses at the gene ends were 2 bases for V and 5 bases for J; bases not matched to a gene: 8. The CDR3 consists of 15 residues. Germline lookup yields CDR1 SSHAT and CDR2 FNYEAQ (reference sequence). The DNA of the CDR3 is TGTGCCAGCAGCTTAACGACAGGGTCATGGGAGACCCAGTACTTC. It specifies CASSLTTGSWETQYF.

This chain links TRBV7-2 with TRBJ1-4, with a possible D match to TRBD1 (6 bases). This CDR3 spans 16 amino acids. Germline V gives CDR1 SGHTA, CDR2 FQGNSA. The V end lost 3 bases, the J end lost 0 bases, and 11 bases lay between the germline ends. The CDR3 loop reads CASSLVGASTNEKLFF. CDR3 DNA: TGTGCCAGCAGCTTGGTGGGGGCTTCAACTAATGAAAAACTGTTTTTT.

Remarks on this clone: Additional DNA sequences in this sample encode the identical CDR3. The chain combines TRBV5-1 with TRBJ1-1, with 7 bases aligning to TRBD1. Germline CDR1 SGHRS, CDR2 YFSETQ. The CDR3 length is 14 residues. Unmatched junction bases numbered 6, after V lost 5 bases and J lost 2 bases. CDR3 region: CASRYDRDNTEAFF. CDR3 DNA sequence: TGCGCCAGCAGATATGACAGGGACAACACTGAAGCTTTCTTT.

With regard to this clone: This same CDR3 is encoded by further DNA sequences in the sample. The chain links TRBV12-3 or TRBV12-4 to TRBJ1-5; tentatively, D is TRBD1 (6 bases). The V end was cut by 6 bases, the J end by 7 bases, with 10 bases between. The CDR3 sequence is 12 residues long. Here the CDR3 reads CASRAGVQPQHF. The CDR3 DNA reads as TGTGCCAGCAGGGCAGGGGTGCAGCCCCAGCATTTT.

The chain is built from TRBV7-6 and TRBJ2-5, with TRBD2 identical over 8 bases. Trimming took 4 bases from V and 10 from J; bases not matched to a gene: 5. Germline values: CDR1 SGHVS, CDR2 FNYEAQ. The CDR3 runs to 12 residues. CDR3 sequence (DNA): TGTGCCAGCAGCTCTCCCGGGGGGGACCAGTACTTC. It yields the protein CASSSPGGDQYF.

The genes are TRBV5-5 and TRBJ1-6; no definite D call. V lost 2 bases and J lost 4, with 10 bases in between. Per germline, CDR1 SGHKS and CDR2 YYEKEE (reference sequence). The CDR3 runs to 15 residues. The CDR3 reads CASSFIDTYNSPLHF. Written as DNA, the CDR3 is TGTGCCAGCAGCTTCATAGACACATATAATTCACCCCTCCACTTT.

As concerns this clone: In the same sample, other DNA sequences code for this CDR3. The J gene is TRBJ1-4, the V gene TRBV5-1, with D maybe TRBD1 (5 bases). The CDR3 consists of 15 residues. Germline V gene sequence: CDR1 SGHRS, CDR2 YFSETQ. V dropped 0 bases and J dropped 2 bases, with 8 bases sitting between them. The CDR3 is CASSLDGATNEKLFF. Here the CDR3 DNA reads TGCGCCAGCAGCTTGGATGGGGCGACTAATGAAAAACTGTTTTTT.

The chain couples TRBV7-9 to TRBJ1-1; the D gene is possibly TRBD1 (6 bases). The V end lost 2 bases, the J end lost 5 bases, and 18 bases lay between the germline ends. CDR1 and CDR2 from the germline V gene are SEHNR and FQNEAQ (reference sequence). The CDR3 is 16 amino acids. The CDR3: CASSLKGPSRGTEAFF. In DNA, the CDR3 is TGTGCCAGCAGCTTAAAAGGACCATCGAGGGGGACTGAAGCTTTCTTT. Looking up the rest from reference TRBV7-9 and TRBJ1-1 gives the full variable domain: DTGVSQNPRHKITKRGQNVTFRCDPISEHNRLYWYRQTLGQGPEFLTYFQNEAQLEKSRLLSDRFSAERPKGSFSTLEIQRTEQGDSAMYLCASSLKGPSRGTEAFFGQGTRLTVV.

This chain links TRBV5-6 with TRBJ2-3; no reliable D call. This CDR3 spans 13 amino acids. Trimming cost V 4 bases and J 4 bases, with 10 bases left between them. Germline CDR1 SGHDT, CDR2 YYEEEE. CDR3 amino acids: CASSPASADTQYF. The CDR3, as DNA: TGTGCCAGCAGCCCGGCTAGTGCAGATACGCAGTATTTT.

The V call is TRBV5-1, the J call TRBJ2-1; 9 nucleotides agree with TRBD1. The trim removed 4 bases at V and 5 bases at J, leaving 10 bases unmatched. The V gene's germline CDR1 is SGHRS and CDR2 YFSETQ. This CDR3 spans 16 amino acids. CDR3 sequence reads: CASSGGQGAINNEQFF. The CDR3 region has the DNA TGCGCCAGCAGCGGGGGACAGGGAGCCATTAACAATGAGCAGTTCTTC.

J is TRBJ2-2 and V is TRBV4-1, with 8 bases aligning to TRBD1. CDR1 is MGHRA and CDR2 is YSYEKL in the germline V gene. This CDR3 has 15 amino acids. The V segment lost 4 bases and the J segment 3 bases; nucleotides outside the gene matches: 4. The CDR3 nucleotides are TGCGCCAGCAGCCCAGGACAGGGAGACACCGGGGAGCTGTTTTTT. As protein: CASSPGQGDTGELFF.

This clone showed up just a few times. The rearrangement links TRBV4-1 to TRBJ1-6; a weak D match, TRBD1 (5 bases). V was clipped by 3 bases and J by 5 bases, with 8 bases between them. Germline CDR1 is MGHRA and CDR2 is YSYEKL. The CDR3 is 14 amino acids. CDR3 loop: CASSHSDNNSPLHF. In DNA form, the CDR3 reads TGCGCCAGCAGCCACTCGGACAATAATTCACCCCTCCACTTT.

The V gene is TRBV7-9, the J gene TRBJ2-5, with 11 bases that match TRBD1. Germline V gene data show CDR1 as SEHNR and CDR2 as FQNEAQ (reference sequence). The CDR3 is 15 amino acids. V gave up 1 base and J gave up 6 bases; unmatched junction bases: 4. This CDR3 is CASSLGTGGSQTQYF. In nucleotides, the CDR3 is TGTGCCAGCAGCTTAGGGACAGGGGGCTCACAGACCCAGTACTTC.

The V call is TRBV29-1, the J call TRBJ2-5, with D maybe TRBD1 (6 bases). The CDR3 spans 13 residues. Germline V gene lookup returns CDR1 SQVTM and CDR2 ANQGSEA. V dropped 6 bases and J dropped 1 base, with 12 bases sitting between them. CDR3 nucleotides: TGCAGCGTCGCCCGGACAGTCCAAGAGACCCAGTACTTC. It specifies CSVARTVQETQYF.

The sample holds one count of this clone. A much larger clone lies a single base off, so this may be a read error. The CDR3 loop is CASSPGRGVGYTF. CDR3 nucleotide sequence: TGTGCCAGCAGCCCGGGACGGGGGGTTGGCTACACCTTC. V is TRBV3-1 (or the pseudogene TRBV3-2) and J is TRBJ1-2; D is perhaps TRBD1 (5 bases). Germline-derived CDR1 and CDR2 are LGHDT and YNNKEL (reference sequence). The V end was cut by 4 bases, the J end by 7 bases, with 13 bases between. The CDR3 covers 13 residues.

The chain employs TRBV2 and TRBJ2-3; TRBD2 aligns across 7 bases. V was clipped by 5 bases and J by 0 bases; unmatched bases: 5. The V gene's germline CDR1 is SNHLY and CDR2 FYNNEI. This CDR3 has 15 residues. For the CDR3, the DNA is TGTGCCAGCAGTTTCGGGGGGACTAGCACAGATACGCAGTATTTT. This sequence encodes CASSFGGTSTDTQYF.

This chain links TRBV5-3 with TRBJ1-5, with D unresolved. TRBV5-3 is given ORF status, its function remaining uncertain. The CDR3 length is 14 residues. Trimming removed 4 bases from V and 0 bases from J, with 8 bases in between. CDR3 amino acids: CARSTGLSNQPQHF. The CDR3 DNA reads as TGTGCCAGAAGCACGGGTCTTAGCAATCAGCCCCAGCATTTT.